This record concerns one T cell receptor beta chain sequence. What it binds is not known. The junction had 7 bases not matched to a gene; V was cut back by 1 base and J by 3 bases. This CDR3 is 16 amino acids long. Germline V CDR1 and CDR2: PRHDT, FYEKMQ (reference sequence). Method: immunoSEQ multiplex PCR; TCRdb's copy keeps in-frame clones and lacks some. The sample has 100,000 or so clones; approximately 91% are singletons. These data come from a study of T cell responses to AZD1222 COVID-19 vaccine. Looking at the study overall: Samples with a second dose at about 4 or about 12 weeks were pooled together.

Overall study results and limits: Just five or six AZD1222 recipients were seropositive at baseline. Spike was spanned by vaccine-associated CD4 TCRs, with dominance at 160-218 and 743-854. A rise in Spike-specific TCR breadth and depth followed two AZD1222 doses.

The V gene is TRBV13, the J gene TRBJ2-7; 9 bases agree with TRBD2. The sample here was peripheral blood, taken on day 0 of AZD1222 vaccination. The receptor was derived from an adult in good health. CDR3 region: CASSLVASGEFYEQYF. The CDR3 DNA sequence: TGTGCCAGCAGCTTAGTGGCTAGCGGGGAGTTCTACGAGCAGTACTTC. The variable domain in full, completed from reference TRBV13 and TRBJ2-7, reads AAGVIQSPRHLIKEKRETATLKCYPIPRHDTVYWYQQGPGQDPQFLISFYEKMQSDKGSIPDRFSAQQFSDYHSELNMSSLELGDSALYFCASSLVASGEFYEQYFGPGTRLTVT.